The T cell receptor beta chain described here comes from a study of T-cell reconstitution after alpha-beta-depleted transplantation in children. The length of the CDR3 is 15 residues. Trimming took 0 bases from V and 1 from J, leaving 7 bases between them. Germline CDR1 is KGHSY and CDR2 is FQNENV. During its preparation, the TCRbeta library received unique molecular identifiers. TCRdb analysed the PCR reads with MiXCR anew, one entry per CDR3 protein. The data show around 480,000 distinct CDR3 sequences, 30% to 35% seen once. The clonotype originates from a human donor who donated a stem cell graft to a child with aplastic anemia. The sample was PBMCs from the stem cell graft donor, taken from the stem cell graft. This chain uses TRBV16 with TRBJ1-5; no firm D call. The CDR3 here is CASSQSVESNQPQHF. CDR3 coding DNA: TGTGCCAGCAGCCAATCAGTCGAGAGCAATCAGCCCCAGCATTTT.